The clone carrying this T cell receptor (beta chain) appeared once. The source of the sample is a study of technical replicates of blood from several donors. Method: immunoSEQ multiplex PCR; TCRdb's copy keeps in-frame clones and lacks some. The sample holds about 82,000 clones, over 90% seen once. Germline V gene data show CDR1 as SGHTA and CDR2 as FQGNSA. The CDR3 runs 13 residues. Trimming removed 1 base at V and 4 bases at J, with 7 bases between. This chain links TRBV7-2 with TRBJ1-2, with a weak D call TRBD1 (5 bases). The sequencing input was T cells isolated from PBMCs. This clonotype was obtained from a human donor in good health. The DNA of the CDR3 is TGTGCCAGCAGCTTAGACAGGATCTATGGCTACACCTTC. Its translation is CASSLDRIYGYTF.